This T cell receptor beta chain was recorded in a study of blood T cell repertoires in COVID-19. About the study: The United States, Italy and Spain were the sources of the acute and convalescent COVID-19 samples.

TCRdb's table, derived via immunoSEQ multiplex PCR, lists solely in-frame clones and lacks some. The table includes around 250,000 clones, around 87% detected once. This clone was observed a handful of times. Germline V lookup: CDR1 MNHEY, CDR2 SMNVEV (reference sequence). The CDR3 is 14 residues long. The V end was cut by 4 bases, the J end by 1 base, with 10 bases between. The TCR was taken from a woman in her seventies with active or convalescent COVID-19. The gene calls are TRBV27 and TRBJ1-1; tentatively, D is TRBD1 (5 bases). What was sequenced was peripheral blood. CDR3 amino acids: CASSYAGPNTEAFF. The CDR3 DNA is TGTGCCAGCAGTTATGCAGGGCCGAACACTGAAGCTTTCTTT.